A single sample is the source of the 9 T cell receptor beta chains below, sequenced in a study of early stage breast cancer tumors. Method: immunoSEQ multiplex PCR; TCRdb's copy keeps in-frame clones and lacks some. The sample yields about 21,000 clones, roughly three quarters seen once. The material sequenced was blood. These receptors were obtained from a person between 60 and 70 years old with breast cancer.

V usage is TRBV2 and J usage is TRBJ1-2; unclear D gene. This CDR3 spans 15 amino acids. Per the germline V gene, CDR1 is SNHLY and CDR2 is FYNNEI. V dropped 10 bases and J dropped 7 bases, with 25 bases sitting between them. This chain's CDR3 is CANLFSDTLWAGYTF. The CDR3 DNA follows: TGTGCCAACCTTTTTTCCGACACCCTCTGGGCTGGCTACACCTTC.

The gene calls are TRBV2 and TRBJ2-3; perhaps TRBD2 as D (6 bases). From germline, CDR1 is SNHLY and CDR2 FYNNEI. Between the trimmed V and J ends, which lost 6 bases and 2 bases, there was a span of 15 bases. The CDR3 has 15 residues. The CDR3 is CASSGLSWDTDTQYF. The DNA for the CDR3 is TGTGCCAGCAGCGGACTATCGTGGGACACAGATACGCAGTATTTT.

The rearrangement links TRBV19 to TRBJ2-7, with 7 nucleotides matching TRBD1. Germline lookup yields CDR1 LNHDA and CDR2 SQIVND (reference sequence). The CDR3 extends over 13 amino acids. With V trimmed by 3 bases and J by 3 bases, 2 bases remained unmatched. The chain's CDR3 is CASSIRQGYEQYF. CDR3 DNA: TGTGCCAGTAGTATTCGACAGGGCTACGAGCAGTACTTC.

CDR3 in DNA: TGTGCCAGCAGCCCCCCCTCCTACGAGCAGTACTTC. It is translated as CASSPPSYEQYF. The chain recombines TRBV7-2 with TRBJ2-7, with D hard to call. Trimming removed 5 bases from V and 0 bases from J, with 5 bases in between. The germline CDR1 and CDR2 sequences are SGHTA and FQGNSA. The CDR3 is 12 residues long.

The J gene is TRBJ2-7, the V gene TRBV15; 10 bases agree with TRBD2. V was pared by 0 bases and J by 6 bases, with 5 bases of the junction left unmatched. CDR1 LNHNV and CDR2 YYDKDF come from the germline V gene (reference sequence). CDR3 length equals 15 residues. The CDR3 spells CATSRDGLAGAEQYF. In nucleotides, the CDR3 is TGTGCCACCAGCAGAGATGGGCTAGCGGGAGCCGAGCAGTACTTC.

This sequence joins TRBV18 and TRBJ2-2, with D possibly being TRBD1 (5 bases). The CDR3 covers 16 residues. Between the trimmed V and J ends, which lost 0 bases and 5 bases, there was a span of 13 bases. Germline CDR1 reads KGHSH; CDR2 reads LQKENI. The CDR3 DNA follows: TGTGCCAGCTCACCACCGTCAGGGTATACGACCGGGGAGCTGTTTTTT. This translates into CASSPPSGYTTGELFF.

This clone was detected once. The chain recombines TRBV21-1 with TRBJ2-2; the table's TRBD2 call for D was not verified on the DNA. TRBV21-1 is annotated as a pseudogene. The CDR3 has 17 amino acids. CDR3 bases: TGTGCCAGCAGCAAAGTTCAAGCGGGAGTCCTTGGCGGGGAGCTGTTTTTT. Its translation: CASSKVQAGVLGGELFF.

This clone is hyperexpanded within its sample. The CDR3 reads CASSLTGGSTEAFF. CDR3 coding DNA: TGTGCCAGCAGTCTCACAGGGGGTAGCACTGAAGCTTTCTTT. The chain uses TRBV6-5 and TRBJ1-1, with 8 nucleotides matching TRBD1. Germline-derived CDR1 and CDR2 are MNHEY and SVGAGI. This CDR3 region has 14 residues. Unmatched junction bases numbered 6, after V lost 5 bases and J lost 4 bases.

The chain has TRBV28 and TRBJ2-3; D remains ambiguous. V was clipped by 4 bases and J by 0 bases, with 11 bases between them. The germline gives CDR1 MDHEN, CDR2 SYDVKM. This CDR3 spans 15 amino acids. This CDR3 is CASSSPPASTDTQYF. The DNA for the CDR3 is TGTGCCAGCAGTTCCCCTCCCGCTAGCACAGATACGCAGTATTTT.